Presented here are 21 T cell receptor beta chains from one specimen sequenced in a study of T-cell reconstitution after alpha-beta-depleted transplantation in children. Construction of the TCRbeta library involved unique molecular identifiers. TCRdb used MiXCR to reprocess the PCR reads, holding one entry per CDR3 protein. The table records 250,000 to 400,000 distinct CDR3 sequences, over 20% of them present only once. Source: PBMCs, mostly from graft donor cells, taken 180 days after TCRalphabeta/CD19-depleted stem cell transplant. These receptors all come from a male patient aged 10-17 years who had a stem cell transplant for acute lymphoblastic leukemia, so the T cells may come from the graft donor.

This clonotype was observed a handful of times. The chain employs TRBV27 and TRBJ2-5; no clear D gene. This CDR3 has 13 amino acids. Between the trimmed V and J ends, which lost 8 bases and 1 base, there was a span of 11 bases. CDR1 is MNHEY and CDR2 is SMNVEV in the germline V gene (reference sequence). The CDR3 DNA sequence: TGTGCCAGCCAGCTCCTCCCCCAAGAGACCCAGTACTTC. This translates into CASQLLPQETQYF.

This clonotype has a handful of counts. Here the CDR3 reads CASSPRRAGAQYF. The DNA of the CDR3 is TGCGCCAGCAGCCCGCGCCGGGCAGGGGCCCAGTACTTC. V is TRBV5-1 and J is TRBJ2-5, with D possibly being TRBD1 (6 bases). The germline CDR1 and CDR2 sequences are SGHRS and YFSETQ. V lost 4 bases and J 9 bases, leaving 16 bases between the germline ends. The CDR3 loop spans 13 amino acids.

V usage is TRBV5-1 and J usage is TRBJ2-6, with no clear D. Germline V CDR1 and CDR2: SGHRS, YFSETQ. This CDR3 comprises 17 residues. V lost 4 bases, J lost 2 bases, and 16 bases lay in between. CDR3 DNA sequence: TGCGCCAGCAGCCCGCACCCGATTGGGGCTGGGGCCAACGTCCTGACTTTC. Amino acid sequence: CASSPHPIGAGANVLTF.

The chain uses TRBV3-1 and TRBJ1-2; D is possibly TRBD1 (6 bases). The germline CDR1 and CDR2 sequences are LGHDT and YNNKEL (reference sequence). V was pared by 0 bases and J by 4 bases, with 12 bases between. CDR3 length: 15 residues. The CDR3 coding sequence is TGTGCCAGCAGCCAAGATCGGGGGCTCGCCTATGGCTACACCTTC. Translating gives CASSQDRGLAYGYTF.

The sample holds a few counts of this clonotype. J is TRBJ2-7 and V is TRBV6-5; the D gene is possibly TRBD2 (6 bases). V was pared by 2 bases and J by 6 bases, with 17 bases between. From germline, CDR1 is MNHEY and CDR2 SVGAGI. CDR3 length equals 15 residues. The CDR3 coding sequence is TGTGCCAGCAGTTACCCGGGAGTTGGGGCATCCGAGCAGTACTTC. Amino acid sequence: CASSYPGVGASEQYF.

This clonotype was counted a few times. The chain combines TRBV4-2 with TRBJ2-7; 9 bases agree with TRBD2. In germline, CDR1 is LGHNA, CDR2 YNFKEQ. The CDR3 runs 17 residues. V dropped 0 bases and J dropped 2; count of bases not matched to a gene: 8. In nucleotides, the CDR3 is TGTGCCAGCAGCCAAGATCCAGGACTAGCGCGAACCTACGAGCAGTACTTC. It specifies CASSQDPGLARTYEQYF.

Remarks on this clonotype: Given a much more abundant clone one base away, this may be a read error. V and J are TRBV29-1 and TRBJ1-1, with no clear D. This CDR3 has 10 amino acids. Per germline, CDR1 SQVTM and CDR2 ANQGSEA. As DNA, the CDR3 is TGCAGCGCTGAAAGCCCTGAAGCTTTCTTT. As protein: CSAESPEAFF. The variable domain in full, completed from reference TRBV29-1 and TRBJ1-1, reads SAVISQKPSRDICQRGTSLTIQCQVDSQVTMMFWYRQQPGQSLTLIATANQGSEATYESGFVIDKFPISRPNLTFSTLTVSNMSPEDSSIYLCSAESPEAFFGQGTRLTVV.

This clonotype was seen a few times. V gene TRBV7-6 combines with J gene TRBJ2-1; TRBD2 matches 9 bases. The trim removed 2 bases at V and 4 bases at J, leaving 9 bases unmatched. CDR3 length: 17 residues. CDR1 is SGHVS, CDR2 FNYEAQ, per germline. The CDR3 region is CASSLPAGGRDYNEQFF. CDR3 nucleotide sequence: TGTGCCAGCAGCTTACCCGCGGGCGGGAGGGATTACAATGAGCAGTTCTTC.

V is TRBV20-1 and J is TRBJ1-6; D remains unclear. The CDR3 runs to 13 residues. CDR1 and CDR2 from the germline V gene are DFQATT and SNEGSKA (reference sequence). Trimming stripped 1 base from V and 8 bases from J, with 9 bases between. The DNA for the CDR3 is TGCAGTGCTAGAGGAGTCCTGGATTCACCCCTCCACTTT. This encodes CSARGVLDSPLHF.

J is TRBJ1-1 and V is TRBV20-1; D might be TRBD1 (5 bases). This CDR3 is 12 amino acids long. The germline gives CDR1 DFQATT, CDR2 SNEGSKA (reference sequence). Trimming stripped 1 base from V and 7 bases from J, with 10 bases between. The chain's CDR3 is CSARAQGIEAFF. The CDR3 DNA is TGCAGTGCTAGAGCCCAGGGAATTGAAGCTTTCTTT.

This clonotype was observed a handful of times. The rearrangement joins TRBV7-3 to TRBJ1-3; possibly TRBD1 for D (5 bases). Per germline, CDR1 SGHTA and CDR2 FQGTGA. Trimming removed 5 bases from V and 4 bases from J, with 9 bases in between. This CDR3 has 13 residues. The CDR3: CASSTRAGNTIYF. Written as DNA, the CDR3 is TGTGCCAGCAGCACCAGGGCGGGAAACACCATATATTTT.

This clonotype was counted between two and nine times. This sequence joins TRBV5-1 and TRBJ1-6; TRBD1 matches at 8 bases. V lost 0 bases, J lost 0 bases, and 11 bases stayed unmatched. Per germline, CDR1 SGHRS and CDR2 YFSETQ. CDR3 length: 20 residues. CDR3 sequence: CASSLGGQGVFFSYNSPLHF. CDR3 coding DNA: TGCGCCAGCAGCTTGGGAGGACAGGGAGTTTTCTTCTCCTATAATTCACCCCTCCACTTT. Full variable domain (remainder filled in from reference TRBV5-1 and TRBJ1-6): KAGVTQTPRYLIKTRGQQVTLSCSPISGHRSVSWYQQTPGQGLQFLFEYFSETQRNKGNFPGRFSGRQFSNSRSEMNVSTLELGDSALYLCASSLGGQGVFFSYNSPLHFGNGTRLTVT.

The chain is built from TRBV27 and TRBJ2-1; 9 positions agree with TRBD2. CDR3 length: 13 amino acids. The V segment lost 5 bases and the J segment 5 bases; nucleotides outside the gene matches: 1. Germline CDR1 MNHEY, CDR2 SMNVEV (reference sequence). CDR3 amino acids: CASSRTSDNEQFF. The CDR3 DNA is TGTGCCAGCAGTCGGACTAGCGACAATGAGCAGTTCTTC.

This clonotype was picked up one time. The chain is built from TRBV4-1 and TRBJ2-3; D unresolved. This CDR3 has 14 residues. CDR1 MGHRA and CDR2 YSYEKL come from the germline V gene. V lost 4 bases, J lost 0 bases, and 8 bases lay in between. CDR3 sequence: CASSPHGSTDTQYF. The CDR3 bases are TGCGCCAGCAGCCCCCATGGGAGCACAGATACGCAGTATTTT.

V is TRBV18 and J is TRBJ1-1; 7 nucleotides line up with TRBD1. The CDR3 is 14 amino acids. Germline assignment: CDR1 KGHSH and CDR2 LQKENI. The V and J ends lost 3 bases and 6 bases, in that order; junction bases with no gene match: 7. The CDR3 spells CASSPGQIEPEAFF. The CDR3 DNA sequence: TGTGCCAGCTCACCGGGACAGATCGAGCCTGAAGCTTTCTTT.

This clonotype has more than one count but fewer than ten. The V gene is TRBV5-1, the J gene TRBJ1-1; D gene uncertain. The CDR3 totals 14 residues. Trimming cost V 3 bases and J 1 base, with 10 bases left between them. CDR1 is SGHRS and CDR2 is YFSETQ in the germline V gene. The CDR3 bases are TGCGCCAGCAGCTGGCGGCAGACGAACACTGAAGCTTTCTTT. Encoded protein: CASSWRQTNTEAFF.

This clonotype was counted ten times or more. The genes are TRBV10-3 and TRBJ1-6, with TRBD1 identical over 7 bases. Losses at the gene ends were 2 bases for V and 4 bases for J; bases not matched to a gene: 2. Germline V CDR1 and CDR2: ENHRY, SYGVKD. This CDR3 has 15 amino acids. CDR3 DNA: TGTGCCATCAGTGAGGGGGGACAGTATAATTCACCCCTCCACTTT. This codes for CAISEGGQYNSPLHF.

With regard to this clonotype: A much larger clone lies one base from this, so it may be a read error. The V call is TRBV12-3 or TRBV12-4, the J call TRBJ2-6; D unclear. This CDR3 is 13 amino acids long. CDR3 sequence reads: CASSFSGTNVLTF. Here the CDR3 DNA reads TGTGCCAGCAGCTTCTCTGGGACCAACGTCCTGACTTTC.

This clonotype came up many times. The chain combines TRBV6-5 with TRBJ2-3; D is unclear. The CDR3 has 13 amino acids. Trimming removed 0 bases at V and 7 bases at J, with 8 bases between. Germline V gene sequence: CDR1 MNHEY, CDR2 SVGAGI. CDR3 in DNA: TGTGCCAGCAGTTACTCGAATCGGTATACGCAGTATTTT. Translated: CASSYSNRYTQYF.

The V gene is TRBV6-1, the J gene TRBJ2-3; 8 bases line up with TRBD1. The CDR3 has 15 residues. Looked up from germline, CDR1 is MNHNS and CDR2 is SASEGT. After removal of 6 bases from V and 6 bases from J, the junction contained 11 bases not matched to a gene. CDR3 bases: TGTGCCAGCAGCGCGCGGACAGGGTGGTACGATACGCAGTATTTT. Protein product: CASSARTGWYDTQYF.

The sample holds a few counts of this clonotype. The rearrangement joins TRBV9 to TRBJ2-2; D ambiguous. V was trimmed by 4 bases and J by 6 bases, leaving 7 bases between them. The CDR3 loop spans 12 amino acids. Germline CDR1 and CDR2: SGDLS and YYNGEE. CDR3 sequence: CASSLWAGELFF. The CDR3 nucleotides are TGTGCCAGCAGCTTGTGGGCCGGGGAGCTGTTTTTT. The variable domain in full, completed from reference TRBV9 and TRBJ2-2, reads DSGVTQTPKHLITATGQRVTLRCSPRSGDLSVYWYQQSLDQGLQFLIQYYNGEERAKGNILERFSAQQFPDLHSELNLSSLELGDSALYFCASSLWAGELFFGEGSRLTVL.